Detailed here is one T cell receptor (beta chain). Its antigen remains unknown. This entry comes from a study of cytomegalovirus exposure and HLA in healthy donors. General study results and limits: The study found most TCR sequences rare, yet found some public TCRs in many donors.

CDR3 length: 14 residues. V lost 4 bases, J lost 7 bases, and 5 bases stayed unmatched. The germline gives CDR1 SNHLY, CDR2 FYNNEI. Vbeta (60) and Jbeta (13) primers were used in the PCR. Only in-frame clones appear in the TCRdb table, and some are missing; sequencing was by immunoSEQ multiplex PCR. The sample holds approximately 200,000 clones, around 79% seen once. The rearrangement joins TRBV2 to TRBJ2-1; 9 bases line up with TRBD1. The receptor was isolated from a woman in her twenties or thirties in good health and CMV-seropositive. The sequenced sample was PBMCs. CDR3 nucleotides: TGTGCCAGCAGTGCGGGACAGGGAGGAAATGAGCAGTTCTTC. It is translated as CASSAGQGGNEQFF.